This T cell receptor (beta chain) came from a study of T cell responses to AZD1222 COVID-19 vaccine. Whole-study results and caveats: Two AZD1222 administrations were followed by greater Spike-specific TCR breadth and depth. Along spike, vaccine-associated CD4 TCRs were found throughout, with dominance at 160-218 and 743-854. The donor cohort was predominantly white British with a female majority, and clonal diversity may have been underestimated. Sampled repertoires all dated from after the peak T cell response.

Regarding this clone: The antigen is unknown.

Assay: immunoSEQ multiplex PCR; the TCRdb copy retains only in-frame clones and omits some. The data contain some 84,000 clones, 87% of them singletons. Per the germline V gene, CDR1 is SGHRS and CDR2 is YFSETQ. Trimming left V 2 bases short and J 0 bases short, with 10 bases between. CDR3 length: 15 amino acids. The starting material was peripheral blood, obtained 28 days after the second AZD1222 dose. V gene TRBV5-1 combines with J gene TRBJ2-3; a possible D gene is TRBD1 (5 bases). The TCR sequence derives from an adult who received the AZD1222 COVID-19 vaccine. In DNA form, the CDR3 reads TGCGCCAGCAGCTTAGGGGTCCCAAGCACAGATACGCAGTATTTT. It is translated as CASSLGVPSTDTQYF. Looking up the rest from reference TRBV5-1 and TRBJ2-3 gives the full variable domain: KAGVTQTPRYLIKTRGQQVTLSCSPISGHRSVSWYQQTPGQGLQFLFEYFSETQRNKGNFPGRFSGRQFSNSRSEMNVSTLELGDSALYLCASSLGVPSTDTQYFGPGTRLTVL.